This entry is about one T cell receptor beta chain. Its antigen remains unknown. This table comes from immunoSEQ multiplex PCR, and its TCRdb copy is limited to in-frame clones, with some not included. Among 950,000 to 1,100,000 clones listed, 60% to 80% were seen once. The source of the sample is a study of shared clonotypes between healthy human individuals. Study results and limitations: Relative to memory subsets, naive subsets generally showed larger estimated richness.

There are 13 residues in the CDR3. Unmatched junction bases numbered 6, after V lost 6 bases and J lost 6 bases. Germline V CDR1 and CDR2: SNHLY, FYNNEI. This sequence originates from a man aged 18-30 years in good health. The chain has TRBV2 and TRBJ2-3; 7 bases are a match to TRBD1. Sequencing was performed on memory CD4+ T cells sorted from blood. Documented subset: CD45RA-negative fraction. The CDR3 loop reads CASRYRGTDTQYF. As DNA, the CDR3 is TGTGCCAGCAGGTACAGGGGTACGGATACGCAGTATTTT. The whole variable domain, filled in from reference TRBV2 and TRBJ2-3, reads EPEVTQTPSHQVTQMGQEVILRCVPISNHLYFYWYRQILGQKVEFLVSFYNNEISEKSEIFDDQFSVERPDGSNFTLKIRSTKLEDSAMYFCASRYRGTDTQYFGPGTRLTVL.